The clone carrying this TCR beta chain was seen at least ten times. Its matching antigen is unknown. Time point denoted: newly diagnosed GD, antithyroid drugs for less than 3 months. The TCR library used RNA extracted from PBMCs. Xi'an, China, was home to the endocrinology department that provided patients. This sample was included in a study of regulatory T cells in long-lasting Graves disease. Study details: Duration of antithyroid drug therapy among newly diagnosed Graves' patients was under 3 months.

Unmatched junction bases numbered 15, after V lost 5 bases and J lost 7 bases. Germline V gene sequence: CDR1 MNHEY, CDR2 SMNVEV (reference sequence). The CDR3 is 16 residues long. Overall study results and limits: Persistent Graves' patients showed a TCR diversity that was lower than that of newly diagnosed ones.

Investigators prepared the TCR beta libraries by applying iRepertoire HTBI primers and Arm-PCR of CDR3 regions. MiXCR was run by TCRdb on the multiplex PCR reads, yielding one entry per CDR3 protein. The profile covers about 610,000 distinct CDR3 sequences, with about 16% appearing a single time and 12% taken by the ten largest. In addition, the sample was reused for a study of T cells in Graves' hyperthyroidism and ophthalmopathy. From that paper: On the basis of clinical symptoms, serum thyroxine and TRAb, thyroid ultrasound and orbital computed tomography, diagnoses were made.

The TCR sequence derives from a man aged 18 to 29 with Graves disease. The material sequenced was peripheral blood mononuclear cells (PBMCs), taken at new diagnosis, from a patient treated with antithyroid drugs. This chain links TRBV27 with TRBJ1-2; 8 nucleotides align to TRBD1. CDR3 bases: TGTGCCAGCAGTCCTCGGACAGGGTACGGGGCTTTTGGCTACACCTTC. This encodes CASSPRTGYGAFGYTF.